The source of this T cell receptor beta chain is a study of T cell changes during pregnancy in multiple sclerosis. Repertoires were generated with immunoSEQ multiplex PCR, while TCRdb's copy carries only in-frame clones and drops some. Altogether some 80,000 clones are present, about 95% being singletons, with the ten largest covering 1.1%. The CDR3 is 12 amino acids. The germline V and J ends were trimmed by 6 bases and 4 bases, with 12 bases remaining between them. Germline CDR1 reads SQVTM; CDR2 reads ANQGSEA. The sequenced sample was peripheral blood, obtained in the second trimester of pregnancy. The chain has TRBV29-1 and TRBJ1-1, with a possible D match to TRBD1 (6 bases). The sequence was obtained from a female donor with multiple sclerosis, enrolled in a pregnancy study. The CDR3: CSVTQGSTEAFF. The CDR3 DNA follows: TGCAGCGTGACACAGGGCAGCACTGAAGCTTTCTTT.